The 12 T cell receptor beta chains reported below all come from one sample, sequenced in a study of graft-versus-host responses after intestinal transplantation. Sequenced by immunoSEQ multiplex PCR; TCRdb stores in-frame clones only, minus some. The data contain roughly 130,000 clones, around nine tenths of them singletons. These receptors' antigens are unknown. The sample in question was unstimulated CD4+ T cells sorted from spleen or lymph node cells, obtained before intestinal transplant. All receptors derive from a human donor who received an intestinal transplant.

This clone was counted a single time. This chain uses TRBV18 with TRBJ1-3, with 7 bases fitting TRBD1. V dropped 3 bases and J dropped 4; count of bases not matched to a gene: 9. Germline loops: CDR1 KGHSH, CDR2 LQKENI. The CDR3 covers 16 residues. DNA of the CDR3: TGTGCCAGCTCACCTCTAACGACAGGGCCCGGAAACACCATATATTTT. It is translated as CASSPLTTGPGNTIYF. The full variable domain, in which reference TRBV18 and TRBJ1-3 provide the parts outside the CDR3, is NAGVMQNPRHLVRRRGQEARLRCSPMKGHSHVYWYRQLPEEGLKFMVYLQKENIIDESGMPKERFSAEFPKEGPSILRIQQVVRGDSAAYFCASSPLTTGPGNTIYFGEGSWLTVV.

CDR3 in amino acids: CASSLISSGRFDEQFF. The CDR3 DNA reads as TGCGCCAGCAGCTTGATATCTAGCGGGAGGTTTGATGAGCAGTTCTTC. The gene calls are TRBV5-1 and TRBJ2-1; 11 bases match TRBD2. This CDR3 spans 16 amino acids. The J segment lost 8 bases and the V segment lost 1 base, leaving 8 bases of the junction unmatched. Germline values: CDR1 SGHRS, CDR2 YFSETQ.

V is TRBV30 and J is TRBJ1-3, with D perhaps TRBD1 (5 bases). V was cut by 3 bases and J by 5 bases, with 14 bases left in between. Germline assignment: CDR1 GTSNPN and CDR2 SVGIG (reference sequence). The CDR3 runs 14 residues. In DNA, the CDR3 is TGTGCCTGGAGCTCCTCGCAGGGCCGAAACACCATATATTTT. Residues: CAWSSSQGRNTIYF.

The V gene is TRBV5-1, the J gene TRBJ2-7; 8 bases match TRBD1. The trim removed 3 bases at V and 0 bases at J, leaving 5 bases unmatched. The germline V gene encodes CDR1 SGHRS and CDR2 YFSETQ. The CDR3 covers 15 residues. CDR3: CASSSRQGSSYEQYF. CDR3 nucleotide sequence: TGCGCCAGCAGCTCAAGACAGGGGAGCTCCTACGAGCAGTACTTC.

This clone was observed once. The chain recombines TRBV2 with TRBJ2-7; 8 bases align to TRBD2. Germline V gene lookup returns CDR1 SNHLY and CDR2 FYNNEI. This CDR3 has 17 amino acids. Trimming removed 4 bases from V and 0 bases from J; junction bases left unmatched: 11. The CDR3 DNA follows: TGTGCCAGCAGTGGGTGGGTAGCGGGACGTTCCTCCTACGAGCAGTACTTC. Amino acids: CASSGWVAGRSSYEQYF.

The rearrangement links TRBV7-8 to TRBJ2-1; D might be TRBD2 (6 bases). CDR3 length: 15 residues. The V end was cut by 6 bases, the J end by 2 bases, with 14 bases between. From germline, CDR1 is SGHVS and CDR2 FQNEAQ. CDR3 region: CASSSPGLPYNEQFF. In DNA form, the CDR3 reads TGTGCCAGCAGTTCTCCCGGACTACCCTACAATGAGCAGTTCTTC.

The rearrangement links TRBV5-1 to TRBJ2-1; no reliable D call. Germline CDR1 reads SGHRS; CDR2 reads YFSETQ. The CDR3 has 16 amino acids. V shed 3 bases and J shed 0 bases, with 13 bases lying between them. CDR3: CASSSVGLGSYNEQFF. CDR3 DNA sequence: TGCGCCAGCAGCTCGGTCGGGTTGGGCTCCTACAATGAGCAGTTCTTC.

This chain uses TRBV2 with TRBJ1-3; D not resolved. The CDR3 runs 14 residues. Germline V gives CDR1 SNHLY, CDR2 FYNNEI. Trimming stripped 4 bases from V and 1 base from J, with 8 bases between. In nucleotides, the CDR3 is TGTGCCAGCAGTGGCAGTGGGTCTGGAAACACCATATATTTT. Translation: CASSGSGSGNTIYF.

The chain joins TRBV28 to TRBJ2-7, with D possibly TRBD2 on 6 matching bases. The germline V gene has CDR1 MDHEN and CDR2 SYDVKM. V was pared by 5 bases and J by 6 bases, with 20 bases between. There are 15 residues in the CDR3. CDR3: CASSLSGTPGFEQYF. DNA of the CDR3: TGTGCCAGCAGTCTGTCCGGGACTCCAGGATTCGAGCAGTACTTC.

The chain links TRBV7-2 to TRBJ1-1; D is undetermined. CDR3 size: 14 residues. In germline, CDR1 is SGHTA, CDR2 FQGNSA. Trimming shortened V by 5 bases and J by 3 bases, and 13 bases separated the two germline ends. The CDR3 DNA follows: TGTGCCAGCAGCGCGGTGGGGATGGACACTGAAGCTTTCTTT. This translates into CASSAVGMDTEAFF.

The CDR3 bases are TGTGCCAGCAGCCGAACACAGGGACGCAATCAGCCCCAGCATTTT. It yields the protein CASSRTQGRNQPQHF. The rearrangement uses TRBV7-9 and TRBJ1-5, with D possibly matching TRBD1 (6 bases). V gave up 5 bases and J gave up 2 bases, with 13 bases separating them. The CDR3 loop spans 15 amino acids. Germline loops: CDR1 SEHNR, CDR2 FQNEAQ (reference sequence).

CDR3 amino acids: CASSPPPYNEQFF. For the CDR3, the DNA is TGTGCCAGCAGCCCTCCACCCTACAATGAGCAGTTCTTC. This chain uses TRBV28 with TRBJ2-1; no clear D gene. Trimming removed 6 bases at V and 2 bases at J, with 8 bases between. The CDR3 covers 13 residues. CDR1 and CDR2 (germline): MDHEN, SYDVKM.